This entry describes one T cell receptor beta chain. What this receptor recognizes is not known. Nothing much larger sits one base from this clone, and base qualities are not available. The data belong to a study of OX40 agonist ivuxolimab in advanced cancers. For the wider study: Ivuxolimab, which targeted the costimulatory receptor OX40 (CD134), was an agonistic, fully human IgG2 monoclonal antibody. Patients were allowed to have had prior anti-PD-1, anti-PD-L1 or anti-CTLA-4 therapy, and more than 30% of the dose-escalation patients had previously received checkpoint inhibitors. The paper reports the monotherapy dose-escalation portion (N ≈ 50 patients) of the phase I ivuxolimab trial. In the dose-escalation cohort, approximately 82% of patients were male, and the mean age was roughly 60 years, with a range of about 23 to 90. Among the roughly 50 dose-escalation patients, about 19 had hepatocellular carcinoma, around 15 melanoma, 9 renal cell carcinoma and 9 head and neck cancer. Intravenous ivuxolimab was administered to patients every 2 weeks at six dose levels: 0.01, 0.1, 0.3, 1.5, 3 and 10 mg/kg. The point of sequencing TCRbeta in the periphery was to test whether ivuxolimab changed TCR sequence diversity and drove clonal T-cell expansion. Partial responses occurred in three dose-escalation patients: two with cutaneous melanoma and one with hepatocellular carcinoma. General conclusions and limits of the study: After ivuxolimab, CD8+ T cells had more expanded clones than CD4+ T cells on average. Low levels of normalized T-cell clonal expansion were also seen in some patients who did not respond. At doses from 0.1 to 3.0 mg/kg, clonal expansion was seen in both CD4+ and CD8+ blood T cells between baseline and week 6. In partial responders in the 0.1-3.0 mg/kg groups, normalized peripheral clonal expansion was found to be among the lowest, especially among CD8+ T cells. Antigen specificity was not determined for the clonally expanded peripheral T cells.

Genomic DNA was isolated from the sorted cells so that the TCRbeta CDR3 region could be sequenced. TCRbeta CDR3 regions were sequenced using the immunoSEQ Assay. TCRdb stores this immuneACCESS table with in-frame sequences only. Part of the clones is absent; in the studies checked, under half of the shortfall reflects unresolved V genes, and no reason is known for the rest. This sample is represented by 75,000 to 95,000 clones; 85% to 90% of them were singletons. The ten largest make up 6% to 7.5% of the sample. Patients with autoimmune disease history or receiving systemic immunosuppression were excluded from the trial. Peripheral blood for TCR sequencing was collected from all dose cohorts at baseline, on cycle 4 day 1, and on cycle 7 day 1. The samples were taken from a phase I, first-in-human, multicenter, open-label dose-escalation trial of ivuxolimab. Adults with locally advanced or metastatic melanoma, renal cell, hepatocellular, or head and neck squamous cell carcinoma were enrolled in the trial. Before TCR sequencing, CD4+ T cells and CD8+ T cells from peripheral blood were sorted into separate populations.

Reading from cysteine to phenylalanine, the CDR3 counts 14 amino acids. Only the CDR3 portion is preserved as DNA: 42 bases, with reading frame beginning at the first base. The V and J ends are trimmed by 1 base and 7 bases, leaving 13 bases between them. According to the germline V gene (reference sequence), CDR1 reads SEHNR and CDR2 reads FQNEAQ. This clonotype was obtained from an adult with an advanced solid tumor such as melanoma, head and neck, liver or kidney cancer. The sequences come from CD4+ or CD8+ T cells sorted from blood, collected in a trial of the OX40 agonist ivuxolimab. The chain is encoded by TRBV7-9 joined to TRBJ1-2, with no D gene named confidently. The CDR3 region has the sequence CASSLVGTDSGYTF. The DNA sequence is TGTGCCAGCAGCTTAGTAGGAACAGATTCTGGCTACACCTTC. Joined to the reference TRBV7-9 and TRBJ1-2 proteins, this CDR3 gives the full variable domain: DTGVSQNPRHKITKRGQNVTFRCDPISEHNRLYWYRQTLGQGPEFLTYFQNEAQLEKSRLLSDRFSAERPKGSFSTLEIQRTEQGDSAMYLCASSLVGTDSGYTFGSGTRLTVV.